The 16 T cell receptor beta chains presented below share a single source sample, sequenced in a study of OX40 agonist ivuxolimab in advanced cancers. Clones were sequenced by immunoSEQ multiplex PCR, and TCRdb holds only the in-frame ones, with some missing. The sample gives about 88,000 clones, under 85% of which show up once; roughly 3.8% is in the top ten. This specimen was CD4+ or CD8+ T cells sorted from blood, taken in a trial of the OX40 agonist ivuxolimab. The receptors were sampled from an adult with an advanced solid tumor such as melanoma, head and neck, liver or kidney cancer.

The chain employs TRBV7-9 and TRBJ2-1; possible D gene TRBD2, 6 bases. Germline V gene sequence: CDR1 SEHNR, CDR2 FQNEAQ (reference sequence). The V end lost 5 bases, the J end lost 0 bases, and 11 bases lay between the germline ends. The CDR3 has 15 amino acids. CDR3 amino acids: CASSPGLSSYNEQFF. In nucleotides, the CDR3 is TGTGCCAGCAGCCCGGGACTGAGCTCCTACAATGAGCAGTTCTTC. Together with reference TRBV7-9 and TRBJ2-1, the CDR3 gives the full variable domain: DTGVSQNPRHKITKRGQNVTFRCDPISEHNRLYWYRQTLGQGPEFLTYFQNEAQLEKSRLLSDRFSAERPKGSFSTLEIQRTEQGDSAMYLCASSPGLSSYNEQFFGPGTRLTVL.

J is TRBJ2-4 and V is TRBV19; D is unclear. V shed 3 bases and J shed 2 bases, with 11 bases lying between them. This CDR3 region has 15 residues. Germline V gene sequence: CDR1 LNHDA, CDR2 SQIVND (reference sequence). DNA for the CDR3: TGTGCCAGTAGTATCCATGATTTTTCCAAAAACATTCAGTACTTC. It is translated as CASSIHDFSKNIQYF.

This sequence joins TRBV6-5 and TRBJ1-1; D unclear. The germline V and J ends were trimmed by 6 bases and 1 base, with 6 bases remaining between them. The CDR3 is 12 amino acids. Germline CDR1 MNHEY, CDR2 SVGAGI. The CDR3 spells CASSNRNTEAFF. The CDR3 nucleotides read TGTGCCAGCAGCAACAGGAACACTGAAGCTTTCTTT.

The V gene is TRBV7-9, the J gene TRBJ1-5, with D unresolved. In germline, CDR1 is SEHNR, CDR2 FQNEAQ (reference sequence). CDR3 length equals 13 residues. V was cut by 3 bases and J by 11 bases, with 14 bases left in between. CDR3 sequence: CASSLDNTGSQHF. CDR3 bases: TGTGCCAGCAGCTTGGATAACACGGGGTCCCAGCATTTT.

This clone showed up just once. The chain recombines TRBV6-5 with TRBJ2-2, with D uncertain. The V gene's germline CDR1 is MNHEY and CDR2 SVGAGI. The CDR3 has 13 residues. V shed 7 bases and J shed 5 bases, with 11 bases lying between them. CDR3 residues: CASTPRITGELFF. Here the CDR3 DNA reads TGTGCCAGCACCCCCCGGATAACCGGGGAGCTGTTTTTT.

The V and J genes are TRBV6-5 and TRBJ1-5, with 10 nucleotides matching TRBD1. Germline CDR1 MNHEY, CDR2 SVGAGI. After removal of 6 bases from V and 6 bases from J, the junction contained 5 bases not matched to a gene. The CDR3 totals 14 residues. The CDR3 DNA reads TGTGCCAGCAGCCCGGGACAGGGGATTCAGCCCCAGCATTTT. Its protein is CASSPGQGIQPQHF.

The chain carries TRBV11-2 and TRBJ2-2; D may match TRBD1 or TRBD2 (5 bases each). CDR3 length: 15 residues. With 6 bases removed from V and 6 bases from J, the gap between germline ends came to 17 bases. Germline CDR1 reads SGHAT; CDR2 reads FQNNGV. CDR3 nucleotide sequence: TGTGCCAGCAGGCACCGGGACGTTTACTCCGGGGAGCTGTTTTTT. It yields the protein CASRHRDVYSGELFF.

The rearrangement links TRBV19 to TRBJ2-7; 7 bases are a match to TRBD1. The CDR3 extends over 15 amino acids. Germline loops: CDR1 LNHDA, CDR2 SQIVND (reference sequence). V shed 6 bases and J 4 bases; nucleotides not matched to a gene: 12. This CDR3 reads CASSIRQGVNYEQYF. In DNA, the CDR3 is TGTGCCAGTAGCATTAGACAGGGAGTTAATTACGAGCAGTACTTC.

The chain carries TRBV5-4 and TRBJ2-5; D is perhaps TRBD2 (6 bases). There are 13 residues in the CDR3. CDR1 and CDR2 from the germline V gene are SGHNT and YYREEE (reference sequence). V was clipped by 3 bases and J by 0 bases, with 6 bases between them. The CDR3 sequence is CASSWGDQETQYF. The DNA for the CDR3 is TGTGCCAGCAGCTGGGGGGACCAAGAGACCCAGTACTTC.

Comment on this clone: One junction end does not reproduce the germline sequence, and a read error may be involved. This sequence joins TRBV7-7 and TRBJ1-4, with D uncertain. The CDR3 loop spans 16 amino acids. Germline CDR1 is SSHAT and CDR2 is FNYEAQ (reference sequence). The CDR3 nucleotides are TGTGCTAGCAGCTTAACAACCCAGCTTGTTAATGAAAAACTGTTTTTT. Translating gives CASSLTTQLVNEKLFF. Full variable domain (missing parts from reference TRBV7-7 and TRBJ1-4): GAGVSQSPRYKVTKRGQDVTLRCDPISSHATLYWYQQALGQGPEFLTYFNYEAQPDKSGLPSDRFSAERPEGSISTLTIQRTEQRDSAMYRCASSLTTQLVNEKLFFGSGTQLSVL.

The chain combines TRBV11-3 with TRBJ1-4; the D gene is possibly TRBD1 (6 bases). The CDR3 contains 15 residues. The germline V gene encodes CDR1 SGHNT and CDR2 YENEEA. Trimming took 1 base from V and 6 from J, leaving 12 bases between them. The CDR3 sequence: CASSLVRGLDEKLFF. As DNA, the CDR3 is TGTGCCAGCAGCTTAGTCAGGGGCTTGGATGAAAAACTGTTTTTT. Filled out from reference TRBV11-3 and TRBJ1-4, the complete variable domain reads EAGVVQSPRYKIIEKKQPVAFWCNPISGHNTLYWYLQNLGQGPELLIRYENEEAVDDSQLPKDRFSAERLKGVDSTLKIQPAELGDSAVYLCASSLVRGLDEKLFFGSGTQLSVL.

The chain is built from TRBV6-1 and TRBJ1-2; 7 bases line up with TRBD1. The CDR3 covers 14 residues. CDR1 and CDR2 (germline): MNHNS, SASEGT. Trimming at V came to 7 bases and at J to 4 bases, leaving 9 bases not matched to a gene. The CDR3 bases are TGTGCCAGCACTCTGAGAGGGGGCGGCTATGGCTACACCTTC. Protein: CASTLRGGGYGYTF.

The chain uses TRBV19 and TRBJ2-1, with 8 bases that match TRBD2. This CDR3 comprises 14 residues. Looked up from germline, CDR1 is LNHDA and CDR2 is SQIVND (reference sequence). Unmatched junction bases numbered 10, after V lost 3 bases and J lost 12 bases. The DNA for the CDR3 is TGTGCCAGTAGTATCGCGACCGGGAGGGCCTCGCAGTTCTTC. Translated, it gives CASSIATGRASQFF.

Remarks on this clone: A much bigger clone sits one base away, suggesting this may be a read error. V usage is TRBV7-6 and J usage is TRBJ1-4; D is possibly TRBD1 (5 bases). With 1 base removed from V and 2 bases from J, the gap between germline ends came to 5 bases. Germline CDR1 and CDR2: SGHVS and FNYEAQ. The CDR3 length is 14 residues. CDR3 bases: TGTGCCAGCAGCTTAGGGGGGACTAATGAAAAACTGTTTTTT. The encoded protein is CASSLGGTNEKLFF. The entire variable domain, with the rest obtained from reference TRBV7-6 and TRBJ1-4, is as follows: GAGVSQSPRYKVTKRGQDVALRCDPISGHVSLYWYRQALGQGPEFLTYFNYEAQQDKSGLPNDRFSAERPEGSISTLTIQRTEQRDSAMYRCASSLGGTNEKLFFGSGTQLSVL.

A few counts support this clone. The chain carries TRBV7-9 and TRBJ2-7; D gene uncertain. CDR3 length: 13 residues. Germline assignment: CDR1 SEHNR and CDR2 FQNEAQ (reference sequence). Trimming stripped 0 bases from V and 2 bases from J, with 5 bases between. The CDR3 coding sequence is TGTGCCAGCAGCTTAGCGGATACCTACGAGCAGTACTTC. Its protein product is CASSLADTYEQYF. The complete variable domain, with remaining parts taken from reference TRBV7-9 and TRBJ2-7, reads DTGVSQNPRHKITKRGQNVTFRCDPISEHNRLYWYRQTLGQGPEFLTYFQNEAQLEKSRLLSDRFSAERPKGSFSTLEIQRTEQGDSAMYLCASSLADTYEQYFGPGTRLTVT.

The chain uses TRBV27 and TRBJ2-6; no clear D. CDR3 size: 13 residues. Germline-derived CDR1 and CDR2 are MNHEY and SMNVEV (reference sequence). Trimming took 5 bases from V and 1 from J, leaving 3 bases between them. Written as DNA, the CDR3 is TGTGCCAGCAGTCCTTCTGGGGCCAACGTCCTGACTTTC. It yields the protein CASSPSGANVLTF. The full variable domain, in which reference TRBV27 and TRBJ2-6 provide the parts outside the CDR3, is EAQVTQNPRYLITVTGKKLTVTCSQNMNHEYMSWYRQDPGLGLRQIYYSMNVEVTDKGDVPEGYKVSRKEKRNFPLILESPSPNQTSLYFCASSPSGANVLTFGAGSRLTVL.